The subject of this entry is one T cell receptor beta chain. V was clipped by 3 bases and J by 7 bases; unmatched bases: 5. Per germline, CDR1 LNHNV and CDR2 YYDKDF (reference sequence). This CDR3 has 15 amino acids. Execution of the assay was at deep level. When replicate PCRs were run on unsorted PBMC, they used approximately 290 ng DNA, approximately 33,000 T cell genomes. Using immunoSEQ multiplex PCR, the repertoire was profiled, and TCRdb retains in-frame clones only, with some absent. This table holds 450,000 to 500,000 clones, around 78% found once. This sample is part of a study of shared clonotypes between healthy human individuals. Looking at the study overall: A couple of female and a few male donors aged 18 to 49 were enrolled.

The V and J genes are TRBV15 and TRBJ2-1, with 11 bases lining up with TRBD1. The sequence came from a woman aged 40 to 50 in good health. Some clones in this sample may be carry-over from other donors' samples. The specimen was PBMCs. CDR3: CATSRGTGGRNEQFF. The CDR3 coding sequence is TGTGCCACCAGCAGGGGGACAGGGGGTAGGAATGAGCAGTTCTTC.